This T cell receptor (beta chain) was sequenced during a study of shared clonotypes between healthy human individuals. Turning to the study itself: Contributing individuals were two females and a few males aged 18 to 49.

This clone has just one count. Clones were sequenced by immunoSEQ multiplex PCR, and TCRdb holds only the in-frame ones, with some missing. The table includes around 180,000 clones, approximately 95% detected once. This sequence was found in a woman aged 25-40 years in good health. Sequenced input: naive CD4+ T cells sorted from blood. Subset meaning: CD45RA+ positively selected.

CDR3 DNA: TGCGCCAGCAGCCAAGCTTTGCGGGGGAGGGGTGAGCAGTTCTTC. Protein product: CASSQALRGRGEQFF. V is TRBV4-1 and J is TRBJ2-1; the match to TRBD2 covers 7 bases. J lost 9 bases, V lost 1 base, and 9 bases had no gene match. Germline V gene data show CDR1 as MGHRA and CDR2 as YSYEKL. This CDR3 is 15 amino acids long.